Each of the 12 T cell receptor beta chains below was sequenced from the same sample in a study of cytomegalovirus exposure and HLA in healthy donors. With 60 Vbeta and 13 Jbeta primers, the PCR was carried out. This table comes from immunoSEQ multiplex PCR, and its TCRdb copy is limited to in-frame clones, with some not included. The table lists about 130,000 clones, around three quarters of them singletons, with roughly 1.2% in the top ten. Sequenced: PBMCs. Source of these receptors: a female donor in good health and CMV-seronegative.

The gene calls are TRBV19 and TRBJ1-5; TRBD1 aligns across 9 bases. Germline V gives CDR1 LNHDA, CDR2 SQIVND (reference sequence). CDR3 length: 17 residues. Unmatched junction bases numbered 10, after V lost 7 bases and J lost 0 bases. This CDR3 is CASTPGQGRDSNQPQHF. CDR3 DNA sequence: TGTGCCAGTACCCCGGGACAGGGTCGAGATAGCAATCAGCCCCAGCATTTT.

The chain recombines TRBV5-6 with TRBJ2-1; tentative D call: TRBD1 (6 bases). The CDR3 extends over 15 amino acids. V dropped 1 base and J dropped 8 bases, with 16 bases sitting between them. Germline V gene data show CDR1 as SGHDT and CDR2 as YYEEEE. CDR3 DNA: TGTGCCAGCAGCTTGTTGGCCCCAGGGGCATATGAGCAGTTCTTC. As protein: CASSLLAPGAYEQFF.

This clone was recorded once. The chain carries TRBV7-9 and TRBJ2-5; 8 bases align to TRBD1. The germline CDR1 and CDR2 sequences are SEHNR and FQNEAQ (reference sequence). The CDR3 spans 18 residues. V lost 4 bases, J lost 2 bases, and 15 bases stayed unmatched. Written as DNA, the CDR3 is TGTGCCAGCAGCTACCATCGTCAGGGGGCTCAGTGGCAAGAGACCCAGTACTTC. It yields the protein CASSYHRQGAQWQETQYF.

In this sample, this clone turned up a few times. The chain recombines TRBV5-4 with TRBJ1-1, with 8 bases matching TRBD1. Germline V gene lookup returns CDR1 SGHNT and CDR2 YYREEE (reference sequence). J gave up 7 bases and V 0 bases, and 2 bases lay outside the gene matches. The CDR3 sequence is 13 residues long. CDR3 in amino acids: CASSLGQGFEAFF. DNA of the CDR3: TGTGCCAGCAGCTTGGGACAGGGGTTTGAAGCTTTCTTT.

This clone was recorded a few times. The chain joins TRBV25-1 to TRBJ2-7, with D hard to call. CDR3 length equals 15 residues. Looked up from germline, CDR1 is MGHDK and CDR2 is SYGVNS. V lost 8 bases, J lost 3 bases, and 20 bases lay in between. The CDR3 loop reads CASSPVAHPGYEQYF. As DNA, the CDR3 is TGTGCCAGCTCACCAGTTGCGCACCCAGGCTACGAGCAGTACTTC.

The V gene is TRBV18, the J gene TRBJ2-7, with TRBD1 matching over 7 bases. Trimming took 3 bases from V and 2 from J; bases not matched to a gene: 1. This CDR3 is 13 amino acids long. Germline V lookup: CDR1 KGHSH, CDR2 LQKENI. The CDR3 coding sequence is TGTGCCAGCTCACCGGGACAGCCCTACGAGCAGTACTTC. Encoded protein: CASSPGQPYEQYF.

V gene TRBV5-4 combines with J gene TRBJ2-7; maybe TRBD1 (6 bases). The CDR3 totals 13 residues. Germline assignment: CDR1 SGHNT and CDR2 YYREEE (reference sequence). Trimming removed 4 bases from V and 0 bases from J, with 8 bases in between. The CDR3 DNA reads TGTGCCAGCAGCGTGGGACACTCCTACGAGCAGTACTTC. The encoded protein is CASSVGHSYEQYF.

The chain carries TRBV7-9 and TRBJ2-3; possible D gene TRBD2, 7 bases. Trimming removed 1 base from V and 3 bases from J, with 17 bases in between. CDR1 is SEHNR, CDR2 FQNEAQ, per germline (reference sequence). The CDR3 is made up of 17 amino acids. CDR3 nucleotides: TGTGCCAGCAGCTTAGGAAGGGGGGGGGCCGCTACAGATACGCAGTATTTT. Its translation is CASSLGRGGAATDTQYF.

The rearrangement uses TRBV6-1 and TRBJ2-1; 10 bases line up with TRBD2. V dropped 5 bases and J dropped 2; count of bases not matched to a gene: 0. Germline-derived CDR1 and CDR2 are MNHNS and SASEGT. The CDR3 is made up of 14 amino acids. DNA for the CDR3: TGTGCCAGCAGTAGCGGGGGGGCCTACAATGAGCAGTTCTTC. Amino acid sequence: CASSSGGAYNEQFF.

The V call is TRBV27, the J call TRBJ1-5; D gene uncertain. Germline values: CDR1 MNHEY, CDR2 SMNVEV (reference sequence). The V end was cut by 7 bases, the J end by 9 bases, with 16 bases between. The CDR3 extends over 13 amino acids. DNA for the CDR3: TGTGCCAGCAAAGTCCGAGCTTCAGGGCCCCAGCATTTT. Protein product: CASKVRASGPQHF.

In this sample, this clone turned up once. This rearrangement joins TRBV19 to TRBJ2-1; the match to TRBD2 covers 11 bases. Per germline, CDR1 LNHDA and CDR2 SQIVND (reference sequence). This CDR3 is 17 amino acids long. The V and J ends lost 2 bases and 6 bases, in that order; junction bases with no gene match: 9. The CDR3 coding sequence is TGTGCCAGTAGTATACCCCCAACGCTAGCGGGGGGCAATGAGCAGTTCTTC. Amino acids: CASSIPPTLAGGNEQFF.

The rearrangement links TRBV6-6 to TRBJ1-4, with 8 nucleotides matching TRBD1. CDR1 is MNHNY and CDR2 is SVGAGI in the germline V gene (reference sequence). The V gene end was trimmed by 5 bases and the J gene end by 3 bases; junction bases not matched to a gene: 2. The CDR3 length is 14 residues. The CDR3 spells CASSTQGANEKLFF. DNA for the CDR3: TGTGCCAGCAGTACACAGGGGGCTAATGAAAAACTGTTTTTT.